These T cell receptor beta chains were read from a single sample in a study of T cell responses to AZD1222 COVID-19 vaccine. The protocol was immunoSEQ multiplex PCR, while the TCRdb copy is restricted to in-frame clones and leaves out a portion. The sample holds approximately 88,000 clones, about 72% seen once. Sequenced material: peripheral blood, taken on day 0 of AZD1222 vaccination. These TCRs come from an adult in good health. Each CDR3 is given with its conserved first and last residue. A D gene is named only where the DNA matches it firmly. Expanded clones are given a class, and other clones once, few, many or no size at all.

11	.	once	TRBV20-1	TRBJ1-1	TGCAGTGCCAATTCAGGGATGGGAGCTTTCTTT	CSANSGMGAFF
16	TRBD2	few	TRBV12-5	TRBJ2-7	TGTGCTAGTGGCCTCGGGACTAGCGGGAGCGGGGGCGAGCAGTACTTC	CASGLGTSGSGGEQYF
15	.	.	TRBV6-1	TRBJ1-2	TGTGCCAGCAGTGACACAGCCACAGGGAACTATGGCTACACCTTC	CASSDTATGNYGYTF
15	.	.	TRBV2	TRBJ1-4	TGTGCCAGCAGGGTTAATACAGGGATAGGTGAAAAACTGTTTTTT	CASRVNTGIGEKLFF
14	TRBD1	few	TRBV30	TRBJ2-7	TGTGCCTGGAGTGTTTGGACAGGGACCTACGAGCAGTACTTC	CAWSVWTGTYEQYF
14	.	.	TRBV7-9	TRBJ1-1	TGTGCCAGCAGCTCCAGGGTCATGAACACTGAAGCTTTCTTT	CASSSRVMNTEAFF
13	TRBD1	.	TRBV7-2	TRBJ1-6	TGTGCCAGCAGCTTCACAGGGGATTCACCCCTCCACTTT	CASSFTGDSPLHF
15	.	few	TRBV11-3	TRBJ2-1	TGTGCCAGCAGCTTAGATCCCCGGATCTGGGGAGAGCAGTTCTTC	CASSLDPRIWGEQFF
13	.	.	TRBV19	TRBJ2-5	TGTGCCAGTAGTTTCCGCCCCCTGGAGACCCAGTACTTC	CASSFRPLETQYF
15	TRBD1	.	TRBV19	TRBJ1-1	TGTGCCAGTAGTTCTTCGGACAGGGTCGGCACTGAAGCTTTCTTT	CASSSSDRVGTEAFF
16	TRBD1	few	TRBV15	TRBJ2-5	TGTGCCACCAGCAGAGATCTCGGCAGGGGGCAAGAGACCCAGTACTTC	CATSRDLGRGQETQYF
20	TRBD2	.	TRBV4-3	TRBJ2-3	TGCGCCAGCAGCCAGACCGGACTAGCGGGAGGGCTTGTTTATGCAGATACGCAGTATTTT	CASSQTGLAGGLVYADTQYF
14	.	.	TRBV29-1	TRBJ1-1	TGCAGCGTTGAAGATCTTTCGCCAGGCACTGAAGCTTTCTTT	CSVEDLSPGTEAFF
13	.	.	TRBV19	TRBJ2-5	TGTGCCATCAGGAAGACAGGAGAAGAGACCCAGTACTTC	CAIRKTGEETQYF
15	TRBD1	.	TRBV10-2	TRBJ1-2	TGCGCCAGCAGTGAGTTCGGACAGGGGTATGGTGGCTACACCTTC	CASSEFGQGYGGYTF
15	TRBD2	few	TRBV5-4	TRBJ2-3	TGTGCCAGCAGCTTGGCTAGCGGGGGGACAGATACGCAGTATTTT	CASSLASGGTDTQYF
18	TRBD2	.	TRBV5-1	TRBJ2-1	TGCGCCAGCAGCCCGAGGTCCCTAGCGGGAGGTGCGGGTAATGAGCAGTTCTTC	CASSPRSLAGGAGNEQFF
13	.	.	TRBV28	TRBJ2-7	TGTGCCAGCAGACCAGGGAAGGAATACGAGCAGTACTTC	CASRPGKEYEQYF
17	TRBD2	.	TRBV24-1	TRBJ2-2	TGTGCCACCAGTGATAGCGAGCGGGAGGGAGCGGTCGGGGAGCTGTTTTTT	CATSDSEREGAVGELFF
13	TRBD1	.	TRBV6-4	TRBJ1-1	TGTGCCAGCAGTGCCCCAGGGGGCACTGAAGCTTTCTTT	CASSAPGGTEAFF
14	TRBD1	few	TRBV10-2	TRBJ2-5	TGCGCCAGCAGTACACAGGGGGGTCAAGAGACCCAGTACTTC	CASSTQGGQETQYF
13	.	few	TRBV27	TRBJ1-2	TGTGCCAGCAGTTTTTCAGGGGCGGAGGGCTACACCTTC	CASSFSGAEGYTF
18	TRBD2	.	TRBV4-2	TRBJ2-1	TGTGCCAGCAGCCAAGATGCGGGAGCGGGAGAGGACTACAATGAGCAGTTCTTC	CASSQDAGAGEDYNEQFF
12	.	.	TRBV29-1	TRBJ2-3	TGCAGCGTTGCGGGTAGCACAGATACGCAGTATTTT	CSVAGSTDTQYF
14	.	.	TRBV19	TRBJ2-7	TGTGCCAGTAGTAAGGGACCCCGAGGCGACGAGCAGTACTTC	CASSKGPRGDEQYF
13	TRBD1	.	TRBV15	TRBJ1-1	TGTGCCACCTCCGGGACAGTGAACACTGAAGCTTTCTTT	CATSGTVNTEAFF
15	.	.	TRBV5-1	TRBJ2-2	TGCGCCAGCAGCTTGGCCAGGCAGGGGACCGGGGAGCTGTTTTTT	CASSLARQGTGELFF
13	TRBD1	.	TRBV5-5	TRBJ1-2	TGTGCCAGCAGTCCCGACAGGGTCTATGGCTACACCTTC	CASSPDRVYGYTF
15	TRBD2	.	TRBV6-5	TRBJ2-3	TGTGCCAGCAGTTACTCCCCGCTAGCGGGAAATACGCAGTATTTT	CASSYSPLAGNTQYF
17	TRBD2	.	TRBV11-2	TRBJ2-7	TGTGCCAGCAGCTCAGCGCCTTCCCTCTCCTCGGGGGGCGAGCAGTACTTC	CASSSAPSLSSGGEQYF
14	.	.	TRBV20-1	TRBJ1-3	TGCAGTGCTAGTAAGGTTATCTCTGGAAACACCATATATTTT	CSASKVISGNTIYF
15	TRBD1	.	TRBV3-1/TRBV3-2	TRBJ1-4	TGTGCCAGCAGCCAAGGAGACAGGGGGTTTGAAAAACTGTTTTTT	CASSQGDRGFEKLFF
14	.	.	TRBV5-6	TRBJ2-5	TGTGCCAGCAGCTTGTCTGCAGGGAGAAAGACCCAGTACTTC	CASSLSAGRKTQYF
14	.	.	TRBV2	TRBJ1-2	TGTGCCAGCAGCTTAGGGTGGGTGGACTATGGCTACACCTTC	CASSLGWVDYGYTF
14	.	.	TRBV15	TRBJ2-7	TGTGCCACCAGCAGAGCCCGGCAGGGTAGCGAGCAGTACTTC	CATSRARQGSEQYF
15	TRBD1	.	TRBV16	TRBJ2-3	TGTGCCAGCAGCCAATCGGGGACAGGCTTGGATACGCAGTATTTT	CASSQSGTGLDTQYF
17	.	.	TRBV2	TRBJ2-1	TGTGCCAGCAGTGAGGCCCCTCGGACGAGCTCCTACAATGAGCAGTTCTTC	CASSEAPRTSSYNEQFF
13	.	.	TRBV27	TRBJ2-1	TGTGCCAGCAGAGCGACAAGTCACAATGAGCAGTTCTTC	CASRATSHNEQFF
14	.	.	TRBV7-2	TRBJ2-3	TGTGCCAGCAGCCCGGATCGGAGCACAGATACGCAGTATTTT	CASSPDRSTDTQYF
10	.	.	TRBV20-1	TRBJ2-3	TGCAGTGCTTCCCTAGATACGCAGTATTTT	CSASLDTQYF